Below, 29 T cell receptor beta chains from the same sample are listed, as sequenced in a study of cytomegalovirus exposure and HLA in healthy donors. PCR employed 60 Vbeta and 13 Jbeta primers. Here immunoSEQ multiplex PCR was the method, and the copy in TCRdb shows in-frame clones only, minus some. The sample shows over 55,000 clones, 75% to 90% of them seen only once. What was sequenced was PBMCs. The receptor set was obtained from a woman aged 25-40 years in good health and CMV-seropositive.

The chain is built from TRBV9 and TRBJ2-7, with a weak D call TRBD1 (6 bases). V lost 4 bases, J lost 1 base, and 12 bases lay in between. This CDR3 comprises 14 residues. Per the germline V gene, CDR1 is SGDLS and CDR2 is YYNGEE. CDR3 region: CASSRGSTSYEQYF. CDR3 nucleotide sequence: TGTGCCAGCAGCAGGGGGTCCACTTCCTACGAGCAGTACTTC.

The chain recombines TRBV6-5 with TRBJ1-5, with D unclear. CDR3 length: 15 residues. Trimming pared 7 bases from V and 5 bases from J, leaving 18 bases between. The germline CDR1 and CDR2 sequences are MNHEY and SVGAGI. This CDR3 is CASTPRTGYDQPQHF. The DNA of the CDR3 is TGTGCCAGCACCCCACGAACGGGGTACGATCAGCCCCAGCATTTT.

This chain uses TRBV18 with TRBJ1-4, with D perhaps matching TRBD1 (5 bases). Germline CDR1 and CDR2: KGHSH and LQKENI. The CDR3 is 17 residues long. V was trimmed by 3 bases and J by 5 bases, leaving 19 bases between them. CDR3: CASSPDGHRTANEKLFF. Written as DNA, the CDR3 is TGTGCCAGCTCACCTGATGGACATAGAACGGCGAATGAAAAACTGTTTTTT. The whole variable domain, filled in from reference TRBV18 and TRBJ1-4, reads NAGVMQNPRHLVRRRGQEARLRCSPMKGHSHVYWYRQLPEEGLKFMVYLQKENIIDESGMPKERFSAEFPKEGPSILRIQQVVRGDSAAYFCASSPDGHRTANEKLFFGSGTQLSVL.

The chain is built from TRBV2 and TRBJ1-5; no definite D call. This CDR3 region has 13 residues. Trimming took 3 bases from V and 3 from J, leaving 6 bases between them. CDR1 and CDR2 (germline): SNHLY, FYNNEI. The CDR3 reads CASSDSSNQPQHF. CDR3 DNA sequence: TGTGCCAGCAGTGATTCCTCCAATCAGCCCCAGCATTTT.

V and J are TRBV28 and TRBJ1-5, with D perhaps TRBD1 (5 bases). V was pared by 4 bases and J by 9 bases, with 10 bases between. This CDR3 has 12 amino acids. From germline, CDR1 is MDHEN and CDR2 SYDVKM. The CDR3 bases are TGTGCCAGCAGTTCCCCGGGGGGGCCCCAGCATTTT. Translating it yields CASSSPGGPQHF.

This clone was seen a single time. This specimen includes other DNA sequences encoding the same CDR3. The genes are TRBV27 and TRBJ2-5; D is perhaps TRBD2 (6 bases). The CDR3 totals 14 residues. V was cut by 5 bases and J by 4 bases, with 14 bases left in between. Germline V gene sequence: CDR1 MNHEY, CDR2 SMNVEV (reference sequence). The CDR3 sequence: CASSVGVGGETQYF. CDR3 nucleotides: TGTGCCAGCAGTGTAGGAGTCGGGGGAGAGACCCAGTACTTC.

The chain carries TRBV4-1 and TRBJ1-5; D is uncertain. The ends were cut back, 1 base at V and 0 bases at J, with 10 bases in the middle. The germline gives CDR1 MGHRA, CDR2 YSYEKL. This CDR3 comprises 16 residues. CDR3 loop: CASSQVAGGSNQPQHF. The DNA for the CDR3 is TGCGCCAGCAGCCAAGTCGCGGGTGGTAGCAATCAGCCCCAGCATTTT.

The chain links TRBV5-6 to TRBJ2-2, with D possibly being TRBD2 (5 bases). The CDR3 consists of 15 residues. Trimming took 4 bases from V and 5 from J, leaving 15 bases between them. The germline V gene encodes CDR1 SGHDT and CDR2 YYEEEE. The CDR3 bases are TGTGCCAGCAGCCCCGCAGGAGGAAGAACCGGGGAGCTGTTTTTT. This gives the protein CASSPAGGRTGELFF.

V usage is TRBV18 and J usage is TRBJ1-1, with D tentatively TRBD1 (6 bases). V lost 6 bases, J lost 5 bases, and 13 bases lay in between. CDR1 is KGHSH and CDR2 is LQKENI in the germline V gene. The CDR3 spans 13 residues. The CDR3 loop is CASSLNTGTEAFF. DNA for the CDR3: TGTGCCAGCTCCCTCAATACAGGGACTGAAGCTTTCTTT.

In the case of this clone: Distinct nucleotide sequences in the sample also encode this CDR3. This chain joins TRBV25-1 and TRBJ2-1; 7 nucleotides match TRBD2. The V segment lost 4 bases and the J segment 0 bases; nucleotides outside the gene matches: 0. Germline V gene lookup returns CDR1 MGHDK and CDR2 SYGVNS. This CDR3 region has 14 residues. CDR3 loop: CASSGGSSYNEQFF. CDR3 nucleotide sequence: TGTGCCAGCAGTGGCGGGAGCTCCTACAATGAGCAGTTCTTC.

The rearrangement joins TRBV7-8 to TRBJ2-5; D remains unclear. The CDR3 has 18 residues. Germline CDR1 and CDR2: SGHVS and FQNEAQ. V was cut by 0 bases and J by 10 bases, with 27 bases left in between. The CDR3 here is CASSLAIRPERRTQDQYF. In DNA form, the CDR3 reads TGTGCCAGCAGCTTAGCGATACGTCCCGAGAGACGAACCCAGGACCAGTACTTC.

The chain recombines TRBV9 with TRBJ1-1, with D possibly matching TRBD1 (5 bases). The germline V and J ends were trimmed by 0 bases and 0 bases, with 9 bases remaining between them. CDR1 SGDLS and CDR2 YYNGEE come from the germline V gene. The CDR3 runs 15 residues. DNA of the CDR3: TGTGCCAGCAGCGTAGGGGGCCGGGTGAACACTGAAGCTTTCTTT. The encoded protein is CASSVGGRVNTEAFF.

The J gene is TRBJ2-1, the V gene TRBV11-2, with 12 bases identical to TRBD2. This CDR3 has 18 residues. The J segment lost 8 bases and the V segment lost 1 base, leaving 12 bases of the junction unmatched. The germline V gene has CDR1 SGHAT and CDR2 FQNNGV. The CDR3: CASSLVVPTSGSPDEQFF. CDR3 DNA sequence: TGTGCCAGCAGCTTAGTTGTTCCGACTAGCGGGAGTCCGGATGAGCAGTTCTTC.

The chain employs TRBV5-1 and TRBJ2-2; D is uncertain. The germline V gene encodes CDR1 SGHRS and CDR2 YFSETQ. V was cut by 0 bases and J by 4 bases, with 22 bases left in between. CDR3 length: 19 residues. CDR3 sequence reads: CASSLVVGLAAGRTGELFF. In DNA, the CDR3 is TGCGCCAGCAGCTTGGTGGTGGGTCTGGCGGCCGGCCGCACCGGGGAGCTGTTTTTT.

The chain couples TRBV7-9 to TRBJ1-4; no firm D call. The CDR3 has 16 residues. Germline assignment: CDR1 SEHNR and CDR2 FQNEAQ (reference sequence). V was cut by 5 bases and J by 7 bases, with 20 bases left in between. In nucleotides, the CDR3 is TGTGCCAGCAGCCCTACGTCTAGTAGTCCGGGTGAAAAACTGTTTTTT. Translated: CASSPTSSSPGEKLFF. The full variable domain, its missing parts supplied by reference TRBV7-9 and TRBJ1-4, is DTGVSQNPRHKITKRGQNVTFRCDPISEHNRLYWYRQTLGQGPEFLTYFQNEAQLEKSRLLSDRFSAERPKGSFSTLEIQRTEQGDSAMYLCASSPTSSSPGEKLFFGSGTQLSVL.

The V gene is TRBV6-5, the J gene TRBJ2-5, with D possibly matching TRBD2 (5 bases). This CDR3 region has 14 residues. Germline V gives CDR1 MNHEY, CDR2 SVGAGI. Between the trimmed V and J ends, which lost 4 bases and 4 bases, there was a span of 13 bases. The CDR3 loop is CASSLRALLETQYF. The CDR3 DNA sequence: TGTGCCAGCAGTTTGAGGGCTCTACTAGAGACCCAGTACTTC.

The chain uses TRBV27 and TRBJ2-1; 7 bases agree with TRBD2. Germline loops: CDR1 MNHEY, CDR2 SMNVEV (reference sequence). V was clipped by 5 bases and J by 3 bases; unmatched bases: 4. This CDR3 contains 14 residues. DNA of the CDR3: TGTGCCAGCAGTCCTAGCGGAAACTACAATGAGCAGTTCTTC. Protein sequence: CASSPSGNYNEQFF.

This chain connects TRBV27 to TRBJ2-3; no reliable D call. The CDR3 is made up of 13 amino acids. Germline CDR1 and CDR2: MNHEY and SMNVEV (reference sequence). Between the trimmed V and J ends, which lost 2 bases and 10 bases, there was a span of 13 bases. CDR3 DNA sequence: TGTGCCAGCAGTTTAACGTCTGCGTCCTCGCAGTATTTT. Encoded protein: CASSLTSASSQYF.

V usage is TRBV29-1 and J usage is TRBJ1-2, with a tentative D call TRBD1 (5 bases). The CDR3 length is 14 residues. Per germline, CDR1 SQVTM and CDR2 ANQGSEA. V dropped 4 bases and J dropped 6 bases, with 18 bases sitting between them. The CDR3, as DNA: TGCAGCGTTGCCCCCGTACAGGTTATCAATGGCTACACCTTC. As protein: CSVAPVQVINGYTF.

The chain uses TRBV10-1 and TRBJ2-4; D possibly corresponds to TRBD1 (5 bases). The CDR3 totals 15 residues. Germline assignment: CDR1 WNHNN and CDR2 SYGVQD (reference sequence). Trimming shortened V by 0 bases and J by 3 bases, and 9 bases separated the two germline ends. CDR3 bases: TGCGCCAGCAGTGAGTCTCGACAGCTCAAAAACATTCAGTACTTC. It codes for CASSESRQLKNIQYF.

The chain carries TRBV2 and TRBJ2-3; D remains unclear. The CDR3 has 13 amino acids. Germline lookup yields CDR1 SNHLY and CDR2 FYNNEI. Trimming shortened V by 2 bases and J by 2 bases, and 5 bases separated the two germline ends. CDR3 nucleotide sequence: TGTGCCAGCAGTGAACCCTTCACAGATACGCAGTATTTT. This codes for CASSEPFTDTQYF.

This clone appeared a few times. This sequence joins TRBV25-1 and TRBJ1-5; D ambiguous. The ends were cut back, 3 bases at V and 6 bases at J, with 9 bases in the middle. Germline CDR1 and CDR2: MGHDK and SYGVNS. The CDR3 loop spans 13 amino acids. CDR3 region: CASSDSRGQPQHF. Written as DNA, the CDR3 is TGTGCCAGCAGTGACTCCCGGGGTCAGCCCCAGCATTTT.

V usage is TRBV11-2 and J usage is TRBJ2-7; 10 bases are shared with TRBD2. Trimming removed 2 bases from V and 1 base from J; junction bases left unmatched: 5. Germline CDR1 SGHAT, CDR2 FQNNGV. This CDR3 is 16 amino acids long. This chain's CDR3 is CASSLRTSGVSYEQYF. CDR3 DNA sequence: TGTGCCAGCAGCTTAAGGACTAGCGGAGTTTCCTACGAGCAGTACTTC.

The chain couples TRBV7-6 to TRBJ2-1, with D unclear. Germline lookup yields CDR1 SGHVS and CDR2 FNYEAQ. Trimming took 4 bases from V and 7 from J, leaving 26 bases between them. The CDR3 has 18 amino acids. CDR3 nucleotide sequence: TGTGCCAGCAGCTCGGCCGCGGCAGCGCGAGGCGCCGTAAATGAGCAGTTCTTC. Translation gives CASSSAAAARGAVNEQFF.

J is TRBJ2-3 and V is TRBV19; no reliable D call. Germline V gene data show CDR1 as LNHDA and CDR2 as SQIVND (reference sequence). This CDR3 spans 13 amino acids. The germline V and J ends were trimmed by 3 bases and 3 bases, with 7 bases remaining between them. The CDR3 loop is CASSIIDTDTQYF. Here the CDR3 DNA reads TGTGCCAGTAGTATCATAGATACAGATACGCAGTATTTT. Full variable domain (rest looked up from reference TRBV19 and TRBJ2-3): DGGITQSPKYLFRKEGQNVTLSCEQNLNHDAMYWYRQDPGQGLRLIYYSQIVNDFQKGDIAEGYSVSREKKESFPLTVTSAQKNPTAFYLCASSIIDTDTQYFGPGTRLTVL.

The chain joins TRBV18 to TRBJ1-1; D unresolved. V was trimmed by 2 bases and J by 1 base, leaving 8 bases between them. Germline V gene data show CDR1 as KGHSH and CDR2 as LQKENI. The CDR3 contains 14 residues. Here the CDR3 reads CASSPVTGNTEAFF. Written as DNA, the CDR3 is TGTGCCAGCTCACCAGTAACTGGGAACACTGAAGCTTTCTTT.

The rearrangement uses TRBV5-1 and TRBJ2-3; 7 nucleotides match TRBD2. CDR3 length: 15 residues. Germline lookup yields CDR1 SGHRS and CDR2 YFSETQ. V lost 4 bases, J lost 5 bases, and 10 bases stayed unmatched. The CDR3 protein is CASSPFGGGGDTQYF. CDR3 sequence (DNA): TGCGCCAGCAGCCCCTTTGGTGGCGGGGGAGATACGCAGTATTTT.

The chain carries TRBV5-6 and TRBJ2-1; 12 bases line up with TRBD2. The length of the CDR3 is 16 residues. Germline V gene lookup returns CDR1 SGHDT and CDR2 YYEEEE. V trimming: 4 bases; J trimming: 8 bases; junction bases outside the gene matches: 10. CDR3 sequence (DNA): TGTGCCAGCAGCAAGCTAGCGGGAGGGTCGGGCGATGAGCAGTTCTTC. Translation gives CASSKLAGGSGDEQFF.

This chain joins TRBV28 and TRBJ2-7; no clear D gene. The V gene lost 3 bases and the J gene lost 2 bases, with 2 bases spanning the gap. The CDR3 contains 11 residues. CDR1 and CDR2 from the germline V gene are MDHEN and SYDVKM. The CDR3 coding sequence is TGTGCCAGCAGTTTCGCCTACGAGCAGTACTTC. This sequence encodes CASSFAYEQYF.